The source of this T cell receptor (beta chain) is a study of T cell responses to AZD1222 COVID-19 vaccine. Study-level results: The donor group comprised mostly white British people and more females; the analysis possibly underestimated clonal diversity. Spike regions recognized by vaccine-associated CD4 TCRs spanned the protein, led by 160-218 and 743-854. Following two doses of AZD1222, Spike-specific TCR breadth and depth rose.

Libraries were prepared by immunoSEQ multiplex PCR; TCRdb keeps only in-frame clonotypes and omits some of them. The sample shows about 160,000 clones, 90% of them seen only once. This CDR3 spans 15 amino acids. Per the germline V gene, CDR1 is MNHNY and CDR2 is SVGAGI (reference sequence). With 0 bases removed from V and 7 bases from J, the gap between germline ends came to 16 bases. With regard to this clone: Its target is not known.

The V call is TRBV6-6, the J call TRBJ2-7, with D perhaps TRBD2 (6 bases). The material was peripheral blood, obtained 28 days after the second AZD1222 dose. The sequence came from an adult who received the AZD1222 COVID-19 vaccine. CDR3 DNA: TGTGCCAGCAGTTACTCAATAAACACCGGAGGGGAGCAGTACTTC. It is translated as CASSYSINTGGEQYF.